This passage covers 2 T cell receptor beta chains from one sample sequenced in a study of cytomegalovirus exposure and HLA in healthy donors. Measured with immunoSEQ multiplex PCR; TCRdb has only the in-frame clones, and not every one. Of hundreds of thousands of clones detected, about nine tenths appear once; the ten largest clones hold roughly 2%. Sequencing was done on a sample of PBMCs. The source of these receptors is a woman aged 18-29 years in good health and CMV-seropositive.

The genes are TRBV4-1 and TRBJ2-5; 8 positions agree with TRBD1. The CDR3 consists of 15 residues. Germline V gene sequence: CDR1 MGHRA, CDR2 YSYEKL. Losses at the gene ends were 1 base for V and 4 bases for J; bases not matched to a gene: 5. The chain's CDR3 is CASSQGPQGGETQYF. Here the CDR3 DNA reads TGCGCCAGCAGCCAAGGGCCACAGGGGGGAGAGACCCAGTACTTC.

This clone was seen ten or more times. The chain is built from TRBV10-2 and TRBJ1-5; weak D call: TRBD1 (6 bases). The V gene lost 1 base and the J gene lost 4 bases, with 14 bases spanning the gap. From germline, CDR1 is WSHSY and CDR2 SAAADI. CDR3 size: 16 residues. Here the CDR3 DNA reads TGCGCCAGCAGTGAGTTGCCCGGGACACTTAATCAGCCCCAGCATTTT. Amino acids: CASSELPGTLNQPQHF.